This TCR beta chain is drawn from a study of blood T cell repertoires in COVID-19. Study information: Collection of acute and convalescent COVID-19 samples took place in the United States, Italy and Spain. The cDNA or gDNA used as material had been derived from T cells, B-cell-depleted T cells, or PBMCs.

Trimming took 4 bases from V and 5 from J, leaving 23 bases between them. The germline V gene has CDR1 SGDLS and CDR2 YYNGEE. This CDR3 is built from 17 residues. As originally analysed: Scientists estimated how many nucleated cells there were by amplifying reference gene primers. The data were produced by immunoSEQ multiplex PCR, yet TCRdb's version contains in-frame clones alone and is incomplete. That table gives V, J and clone size, and the DNA gave D and trimming. Seen here are a few hundred thousand clones, around 89% observed once, and the top ten hold about 1.2%. This TCR derives from a man aged 35-49 years with acute or convalescent COVID-19. Sequencing was performed on peripheral blood. The V and J genes are TRBV9 and TRBJ2-3; maybe TRBD2 (6 bases). The CDR3 protein is CASSSLVSGGVGDTQYF. The CDR3 DNA is TGTGCCAGCAGCTCCCTAGTTAGCGGAGGGGTTGGAGATACGCAGTATTTT. Filled out from reference TRBV9 and TRBJ2-3, the complete variable domain reads DSGVTQTPKHLITATGQRVTLRCSPRSGDLSVYWYQQSLDQGLQFLIQYYNGEERAKGNILERFSAQQFPDLHSELNLSSLELGDSALYFCASSSLVSGGVGDTQYFGPGTRLTVL.